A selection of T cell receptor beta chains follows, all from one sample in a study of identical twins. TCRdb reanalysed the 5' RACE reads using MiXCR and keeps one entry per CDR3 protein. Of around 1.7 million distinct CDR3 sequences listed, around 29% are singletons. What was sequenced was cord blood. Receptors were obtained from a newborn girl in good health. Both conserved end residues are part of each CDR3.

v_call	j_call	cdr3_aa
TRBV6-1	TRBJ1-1	CASRLRVNTEAFF
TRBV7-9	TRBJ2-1	CASSLTLAGIGFNEQFF
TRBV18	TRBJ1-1	CASSTGPTNTEAFF
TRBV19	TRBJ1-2	CASSIRGQGYGYTF
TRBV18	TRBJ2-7	CASSPQGGTYEQYF
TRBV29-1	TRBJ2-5	CSVRTSPRETQYF
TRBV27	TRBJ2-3	CASSLRVAGRTDTQYF
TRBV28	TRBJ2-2	CASRTNTGELFF
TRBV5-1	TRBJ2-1	CASTRRGSYNEQFF
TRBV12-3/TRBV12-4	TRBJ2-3	CASSLGADRGDTQYF